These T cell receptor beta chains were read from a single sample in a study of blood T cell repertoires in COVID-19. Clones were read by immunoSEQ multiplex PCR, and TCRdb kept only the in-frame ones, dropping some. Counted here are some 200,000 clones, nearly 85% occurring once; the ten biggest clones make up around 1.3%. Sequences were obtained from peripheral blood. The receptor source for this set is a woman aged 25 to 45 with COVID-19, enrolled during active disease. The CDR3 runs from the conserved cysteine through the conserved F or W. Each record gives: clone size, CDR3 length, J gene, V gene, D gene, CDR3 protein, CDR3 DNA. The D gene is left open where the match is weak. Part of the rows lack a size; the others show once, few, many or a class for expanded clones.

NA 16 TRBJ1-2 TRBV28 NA CARLDRQTDFRGGYTF TGTGCCAGGTTGGACCGGCAGACTGACTTTAGGGGCGGCTACACCTTC
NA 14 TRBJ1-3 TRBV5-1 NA CASSSDSGGNTIYF TGCGCCAGCAGCTCAGACAGTGGTGGAAACACCATATATTTT
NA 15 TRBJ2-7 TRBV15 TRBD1 CATSGQPGQAREQYF TGTGCCACCAGCGGACAACCGGGACAGGCTAGAGAGCAGTACTTC
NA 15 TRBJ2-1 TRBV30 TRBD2 CAWRLLLAGGHEQFF TGTGCCTGGAGGTTGTTACTAGCGGGAGGACATGAGCAGTTCTTC
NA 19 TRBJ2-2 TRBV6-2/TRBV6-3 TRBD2 CASSYSVTSPHANTGELFF TGTGCCAGCAGTTACTCAGTGACTAGCCCTCACGCGAACACCGGGGAGCTGTTTTTT
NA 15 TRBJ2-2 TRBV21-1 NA CASSKGQGGTGELFF TGTGCCAGCAGCAAAGGCCAGGGGGGCACCGGGGAGCTGTTTTTT
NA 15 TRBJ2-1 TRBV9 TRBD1 CASSYTGTGGNEQFF TGTGCCAGCAGCTATACCGGGACAGGGGGCAATGAGCAGTTCTTC
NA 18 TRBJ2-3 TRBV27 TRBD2 CASSRRTSGRLGTDTQYF TGTGCCAGCAGCCGCCGGACTAGCGGGAGGCTCGGCACAGATACGCAGTATTTT
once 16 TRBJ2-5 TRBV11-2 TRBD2 CASSLVGSGGLETQYF TGTGCCAGCAGCTTAGTTGGTAGCGGGGGCCTGGAGACCCAGTACTTC
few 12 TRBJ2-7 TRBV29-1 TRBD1 CSVRPGGHEQYF TGCAGCGTAAGACCAGGGGGCCACGAGCAGTACTTC
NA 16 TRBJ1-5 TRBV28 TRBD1 CASSSWTGAHNQPQHF TGTGCCAGCAGTTCCTGGACAGGGGCCCACAATCAGCCCCAGCATTTT
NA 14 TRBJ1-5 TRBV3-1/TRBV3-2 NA CASSQGGANQPQHF TGTGCCAGCAGCCAAGGAGGAGCGAATCAGCCCCAGCATTTT
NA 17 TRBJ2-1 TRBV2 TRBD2 CASSKSHVQRGNNEQFF TGTGCCAGCAGTAAGTCTCATGTCCAGCGGGGGAACAATGAGCAGTTCTTC
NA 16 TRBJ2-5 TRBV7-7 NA CASSLGVGLARETQYF TGTGCCAGCAGCTTAGGAGTCGGGCTAGCCAGGGAGACCCAGTACTTC
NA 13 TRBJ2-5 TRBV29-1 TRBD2 CSTGTSGRETQYF TGCAGCACAGGGACTAGCGGGAGAGAGACCCAGTACTTC
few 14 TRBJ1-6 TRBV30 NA CAWSVRDVRSPLHF TGTGCCTGGAGTGTACGGGATGTCCGTTCACCCCTCCACTTT
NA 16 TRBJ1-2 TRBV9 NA CASSVESEPSYYGYTF TGTGCCAGCAGCGTAGAGTCTGAGCCCTCTTATTATGGCTACACCTTC
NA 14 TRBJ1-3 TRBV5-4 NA CASSREGTGNTIYF TGTGCCAGCAGCCGGGAGGGCACTGGAAACACCATATATTTT
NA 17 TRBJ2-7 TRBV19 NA CASSLTSDRTNSYEQYF TGTGCCAGTAGTTTAACCTCGGACAGAACAAACTCCTACGAGCAGTACTTC
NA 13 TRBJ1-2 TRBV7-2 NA CASSFSRLQGYTF TGTGCCAGCAGCTTCAGTCGCCTCCAAGGCTACACCTTC
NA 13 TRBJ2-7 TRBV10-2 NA CASSERGTYEQYF TGCGCCAGCAGTGAGAGGGGTACCTACGAGCAGTACTTC
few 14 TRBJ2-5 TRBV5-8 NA CASSGRTRQETQYF TGTGCCAGCAGCGGCCGGACTCGCCAAGAGACCCAGTACTTC
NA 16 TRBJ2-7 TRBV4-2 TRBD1 CASSQDGNRGTYEQYF TGTGCCAGCAGCCAAGATGGGAACAGGGGCACCTACGAGCAGTACTTC
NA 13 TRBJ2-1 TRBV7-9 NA CASRDTPNNEQFF TGTGCCAGCAGGGACACGCCTAACAATGAGCAGTTCTTC
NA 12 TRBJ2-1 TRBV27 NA CASSFYRDEQFF TGTGCCAGCAGTTTCTATCGCGATGAGCAGTTCTTC
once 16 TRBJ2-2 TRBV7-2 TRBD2 CASSLAGGPNTGELFF TGTGCCAGCAGCCTTGCGGGGGGGCCCAACACCGGGGAGCTGTTTTTT
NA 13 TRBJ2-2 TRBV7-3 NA CASSRDSTGELFF TGTGCCAGCAGCCGCGACAGTACCGGGGAGCTGTTTTTT
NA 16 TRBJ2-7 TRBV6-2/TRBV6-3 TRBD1 CASSYGAGTGGHEQYF TGTGCCAGCAGTTACGGTGCCGGGACAGGGGGTCACGAGCAGTACTTC
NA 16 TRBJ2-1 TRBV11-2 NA CASSPWKGTGNNEQFF TGTGCCAGCAGCCCCTGGAAGGGTACAGGCAACAATGAGCAGTTCTTC
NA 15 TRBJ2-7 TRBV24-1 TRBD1 CATSDPSRGLDEQYF TGTGCCACCAGTGATCCTAGCAGGGGGCTGGACGAGCAGTACTTC
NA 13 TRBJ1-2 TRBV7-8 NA CASSPLPHYGYTF TGTGCCAGCAGCCCTCTTCCCCACTATGGCTACACCTTC
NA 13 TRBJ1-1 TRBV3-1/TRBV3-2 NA CASSSGVRGEAFF TGTGCCAGCAGCAGCGGGGTCCGGGGTGAAGCTTTCTTT
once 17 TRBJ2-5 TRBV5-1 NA CASSLTGLPNKQETQYF TGCGCCAGCAGCTTGACAGGCTTGCCCAACAAGCAAGAGACCCAGTACTTC
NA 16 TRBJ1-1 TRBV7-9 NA CASSLASWGVNTEAFF TGTGCCAGCAGCTTAGCTTCTTGGGGAGTGAACACTGAAGCTTTCTTT
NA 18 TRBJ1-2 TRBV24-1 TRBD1 CATSDLGQGKRTGYGYTF TGTGCCACCAGTGATTTGGGACAGGGGAAACGTACTGGCTATGGCTACACCTTC
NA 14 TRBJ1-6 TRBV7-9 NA CASSQSQTVSPLHF TGTGCCAGCAGCCAGAGCCAGACAGTTTCACCCCTCCACTTT
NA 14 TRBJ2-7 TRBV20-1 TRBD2 CSASSGEGIYEQYF TGCAGTGCTAGTTCCGGGGAGGGAATCTACGAGCAGTACTTC
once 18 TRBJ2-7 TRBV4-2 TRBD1 CASSQATGGDWESYEQYF TGTGCCAGCAGCCAAGCGACAGGGGGAGATTGGGAGTCCTACGAGCAGTACTTC
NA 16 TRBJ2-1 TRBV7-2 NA CASSLVGGGAYNEQFF TGTGCCAGCAGCTTAGTAGGGGGGGGCGCCTACAATGAGCAGTTCTTC
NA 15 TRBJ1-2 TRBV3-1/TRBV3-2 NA CASRRGRAPNYGYTF TGTGCCAGCAGAAGAGGGAGAGCTCCTAACTATGGCTACACCTTC
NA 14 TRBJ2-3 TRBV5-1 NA CASSRRTVTDTQYF TGCGCCAGCAGCCGACGGACAGTCACAGATACGCAGTATTTT
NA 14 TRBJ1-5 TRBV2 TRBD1 CASRPGQGNQPQHF TGTGCCAGCAGACCGGGACAGGGGAATCAGCCCCAGCATTTT
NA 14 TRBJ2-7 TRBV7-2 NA CASSSTGFDYEQYF TGTGCCAGCAGCTCCACAGGGTTCGACTACGAGCAGTACTTC
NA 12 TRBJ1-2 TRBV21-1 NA CATRQGLYGYTF TGTGCCACCCGACAGGGTCTCTATGGCTACACCTTC
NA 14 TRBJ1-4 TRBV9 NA CASSAVGASEKLFF TGTGCCAGCAGCGCCGTGGGGGCGAGTGAAAAACTGTTTTTT
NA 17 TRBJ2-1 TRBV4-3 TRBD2 CASSQEPPTSEDNEQFF TGCGCCAGCAGCCAAGAACCCCCGACTAGCGAAGACAATGAGCAGTTCTTC
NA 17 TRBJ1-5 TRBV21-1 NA CASRINPDGLGGQPQHF TGTGCCAGCCGGATTAACCCGGACGGACTGGGAGGCCAGCCCCAGCATTTT
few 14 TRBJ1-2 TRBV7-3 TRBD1 CASAIGQGFRGYTF TGTGCCAGCGCAATTGGACAGGGCTTTCGTGGCTACACCTTC
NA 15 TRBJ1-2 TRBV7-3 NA CASSLYGGGPYGYTF TGTGCCAGCAGCTTATACGGGGGAGGTCCCTATGGCTACACCTTC
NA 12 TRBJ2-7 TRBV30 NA CACRQVPYEQYF TGTGCCTGTCGACAGGTTCCCTACGAGCAGTACTTC
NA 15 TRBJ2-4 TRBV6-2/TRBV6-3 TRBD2 CASSSLAGEVDIQYF TGTGCCAGCAGTTCATTAGCGGGAGAGGTTGACATTCAGTACTTC
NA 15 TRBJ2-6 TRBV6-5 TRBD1 CASGQGARGANVLTF TGTGCCAGCGGGCAGGGGGCAAGGGGGGCCAACGTCCTGACTTTC
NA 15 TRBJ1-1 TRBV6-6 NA CASSYSLVDGGEAFF TGTGCCAGCAGTTACTCTCTAGTTGATGGCGGTGAAGCTTTCTTT
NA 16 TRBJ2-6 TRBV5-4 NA CASSFGALSGANVLTF TGTGCCAGCAGCTTTGGGGCTCTCTCTGGGGCCAACGTCCTGACTTTC
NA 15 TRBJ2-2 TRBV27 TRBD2 CASSREGRPEGELFF TGTGCCAGCAGTCGGGAGGGCCGACCCGAGGGGGAGCTGTTTTTT
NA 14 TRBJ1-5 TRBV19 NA CASSPQRGNQPQHF TGTGCCAGTAGCCCCCAACGGGGCAATCAGCCCCAGCATTTT
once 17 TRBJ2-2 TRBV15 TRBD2 CATSRDLTGGLTGELFF TGTGCCACCAGCAGAGATCTAACGGGGGGACTCACCGGGGAGCTGTTTTTT
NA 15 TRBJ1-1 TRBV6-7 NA CASSYKDRLNTEAFF TGTGCCAGCAGTTACAAGGACAGATTGAACACTGAAGCTTTCTTT
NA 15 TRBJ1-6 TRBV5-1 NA CASSLQGPGNSPLHF TGCGCCAGCAGCTTGCAGGGGCCAGGGAATTCACCCCTCCACTTT
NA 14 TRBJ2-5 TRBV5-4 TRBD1 CASSFTGDRGTQYF TGTGCCAGCAGCTTCACAGGGGATCGGGGGACCCAGTACTTC